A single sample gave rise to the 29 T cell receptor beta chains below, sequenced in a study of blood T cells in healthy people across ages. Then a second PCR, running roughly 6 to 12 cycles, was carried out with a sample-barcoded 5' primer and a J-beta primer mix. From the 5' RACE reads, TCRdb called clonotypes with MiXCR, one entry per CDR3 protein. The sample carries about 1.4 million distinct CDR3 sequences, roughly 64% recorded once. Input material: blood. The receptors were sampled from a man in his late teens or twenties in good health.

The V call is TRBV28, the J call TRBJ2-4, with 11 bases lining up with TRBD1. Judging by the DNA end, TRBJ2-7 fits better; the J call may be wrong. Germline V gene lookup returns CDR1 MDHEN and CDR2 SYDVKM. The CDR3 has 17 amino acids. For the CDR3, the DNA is TGTGCCAGCAACCCGGACAGGGGGCGCGGTTCACATCACGAGCAGTACTTC. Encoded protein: CASNPDRGRGSHHEQYF.

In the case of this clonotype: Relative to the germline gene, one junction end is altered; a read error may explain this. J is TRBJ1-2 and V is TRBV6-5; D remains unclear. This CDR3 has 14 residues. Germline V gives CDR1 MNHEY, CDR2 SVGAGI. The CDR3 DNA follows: TGTGTCAGCAGCCTGGACGGACGAAACTATGGCTACACCTTC. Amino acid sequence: CVSSLDGRNYGYTF.

CDR3 DNA sequence: TGTGCCAGCAAGTCTGGATGCTCTGGGGCCAACGTCCTGACTTTC. Translation: CASKSGCSGANVLTF. The rearrangement uses TRBV2 and TRBJ2-6; D is ambiguous. This CDR3 is built from 15 residues. V lost 7 bases and J 0 bases, leaving 10 bases between the germline ends. Per germline, CDR1 SNHLY and CDR2 FYNNEI.

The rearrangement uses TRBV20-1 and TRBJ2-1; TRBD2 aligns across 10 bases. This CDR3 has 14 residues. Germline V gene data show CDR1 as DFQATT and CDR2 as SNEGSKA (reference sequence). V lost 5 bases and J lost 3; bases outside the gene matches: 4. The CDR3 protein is CSAAGLALYNEQFF. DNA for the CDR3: TGCAGTGCTGCGGGACTAGCGCTCTACAATGAGCAGTTCTTC.

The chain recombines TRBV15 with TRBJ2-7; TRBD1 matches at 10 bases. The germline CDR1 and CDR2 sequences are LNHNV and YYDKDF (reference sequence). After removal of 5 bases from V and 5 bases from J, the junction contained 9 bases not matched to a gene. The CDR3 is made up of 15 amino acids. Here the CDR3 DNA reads TGTGCCACCAGCGCCTACGGGACAGGGGTCGACGAGCAGTACTTC. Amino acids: CATSAYGTGVDEQYF.

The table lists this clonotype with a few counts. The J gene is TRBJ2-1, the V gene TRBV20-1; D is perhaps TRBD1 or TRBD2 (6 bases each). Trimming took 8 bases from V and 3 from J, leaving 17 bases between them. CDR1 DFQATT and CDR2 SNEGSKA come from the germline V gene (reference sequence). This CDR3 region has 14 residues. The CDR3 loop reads CSSRKGEVYNEQFF. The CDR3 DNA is TGCAGTTCCCGAAAGGGGGAGGTCTACAATGAGCAGTTCTTC.

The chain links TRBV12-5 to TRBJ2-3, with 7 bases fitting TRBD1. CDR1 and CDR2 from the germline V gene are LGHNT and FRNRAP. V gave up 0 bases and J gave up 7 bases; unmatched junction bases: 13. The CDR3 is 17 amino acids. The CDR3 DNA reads TGTGCTAGTGGTTTGGTACCGGGACAGCCCCAGGGGCATACGCAGTATTTT. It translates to CASGLVPGQPQGHTQYF.

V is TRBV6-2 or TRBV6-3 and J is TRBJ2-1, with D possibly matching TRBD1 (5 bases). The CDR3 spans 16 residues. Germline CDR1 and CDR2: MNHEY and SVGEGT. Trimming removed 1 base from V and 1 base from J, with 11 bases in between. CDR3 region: CASSYWGEPSYNEQFF. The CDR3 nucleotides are TGTGCCAGCAGTTACTGGGGCGAACCTTCCTACAATGAGCAGTTCTTC.

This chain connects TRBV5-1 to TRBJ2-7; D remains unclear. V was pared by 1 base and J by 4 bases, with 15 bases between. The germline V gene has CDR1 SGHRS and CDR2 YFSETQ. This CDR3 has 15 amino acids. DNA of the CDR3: TGCGCCAGCAGCTTGAGTCCCCTCGGATGGTACGAGCAGTACTTC. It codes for CASSLSPLGWYEQYF. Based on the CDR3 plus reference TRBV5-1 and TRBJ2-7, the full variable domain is KAGVTQTPRYLIKTRGQQVTLSCSPISGHRSVSWYQQTPGQGLQFLFEYFSETQRNKGNFPGRFSGRQFSNSRSEMNVSTLELGDSALYLCASSLSPLGWYEQYFGPGTRLTVT.

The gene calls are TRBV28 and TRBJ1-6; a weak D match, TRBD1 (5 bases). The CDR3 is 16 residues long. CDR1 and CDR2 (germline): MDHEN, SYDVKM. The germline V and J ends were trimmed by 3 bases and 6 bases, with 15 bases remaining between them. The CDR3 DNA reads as TGTGCCAGCAGTTTGGTAGGGGCGGCGAGTAATTCACCCCTCCACTTT. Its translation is CASSLVGAASNSPLHF.

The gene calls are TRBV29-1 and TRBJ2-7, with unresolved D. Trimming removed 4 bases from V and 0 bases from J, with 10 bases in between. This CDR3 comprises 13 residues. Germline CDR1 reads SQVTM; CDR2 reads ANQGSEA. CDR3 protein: CSVGPGTSYEQYF. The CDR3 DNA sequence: TGCAGCGTTGGTCCAGGTACCTCCTACGAGCAGTACTTC.

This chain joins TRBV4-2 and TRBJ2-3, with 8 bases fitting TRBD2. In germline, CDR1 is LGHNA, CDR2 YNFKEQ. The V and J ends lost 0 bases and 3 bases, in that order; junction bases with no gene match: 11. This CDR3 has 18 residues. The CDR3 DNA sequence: TGTGCCAGCAGCCAAGAGCCCGCGGGAGCGGGAGTGACAGATACGCAGTATTTT. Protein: CASSQEPAGAGVTDTQYF.

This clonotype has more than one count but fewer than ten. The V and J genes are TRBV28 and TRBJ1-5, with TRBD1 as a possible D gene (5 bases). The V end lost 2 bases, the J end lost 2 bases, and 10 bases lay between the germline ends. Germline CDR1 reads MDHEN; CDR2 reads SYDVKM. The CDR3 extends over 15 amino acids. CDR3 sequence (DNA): TGTGCCAGCAGTTTAACGGGACTTGGCAATCAGCCCCAGCATTTT. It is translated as CASSLTGLGNQPQHF. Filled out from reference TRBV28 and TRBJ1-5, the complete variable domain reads DVKVTQSSRYLVKRTGEKVFLECVQDMDHENMFWYRQDPGLGLRLIYFSYDVKMKEKGDIPEGYSVSREKKERFSLILESASTNQTSMYLCASSLTGLGNQPQHFGDGTRLSIL.

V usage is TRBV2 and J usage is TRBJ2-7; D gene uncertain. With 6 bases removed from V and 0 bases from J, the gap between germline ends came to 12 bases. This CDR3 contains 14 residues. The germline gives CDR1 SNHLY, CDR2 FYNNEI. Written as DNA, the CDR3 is TGTGCCAGCAGCAGAGCCCTCCTCTCCTACGAGCAGTACTTC. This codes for CASSRALLSYEQYF.

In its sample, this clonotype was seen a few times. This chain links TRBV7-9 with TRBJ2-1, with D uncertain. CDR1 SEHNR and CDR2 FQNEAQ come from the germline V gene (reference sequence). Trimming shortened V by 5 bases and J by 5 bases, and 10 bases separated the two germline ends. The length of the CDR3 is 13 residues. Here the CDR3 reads CASSDPANNEQFF. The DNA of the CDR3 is TGTGCCAGCAGCGATCCGGCTAACAATGAGCAGTTCTTC.

CDR3: CATGARQPQHF. As DNA, the CDR3 is TGTGCCACAGGGGCCCGCCAGCCCCAGCATTTT. The rearrangement joins TRBV6-5 to TRBJ1-5; TRBD1 is a possible D gene (6 bases). The ends were cut back, 10 bases at V and 7 bases at J, with 11 bases in the middle. CDR1 and CDR2 (germline): MNHEY, SVGAGI. CDR3 length: 11 residues.

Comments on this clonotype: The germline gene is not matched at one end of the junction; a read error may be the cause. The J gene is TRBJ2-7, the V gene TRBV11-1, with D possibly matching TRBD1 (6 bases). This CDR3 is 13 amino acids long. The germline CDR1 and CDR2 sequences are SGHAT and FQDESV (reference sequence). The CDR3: CTSSSSGQYEQYF. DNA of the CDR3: TGTACCAGCAGCTCATCCGGACAGTACGAGCAGTACTTC.

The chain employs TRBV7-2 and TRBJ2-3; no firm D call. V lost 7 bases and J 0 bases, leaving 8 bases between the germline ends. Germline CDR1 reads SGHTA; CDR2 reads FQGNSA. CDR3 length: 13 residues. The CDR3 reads CASMRTSTDTQYF. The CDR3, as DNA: TGTGCCAGCATGCGTACCAGCACAGATACGCAGTATTTT.

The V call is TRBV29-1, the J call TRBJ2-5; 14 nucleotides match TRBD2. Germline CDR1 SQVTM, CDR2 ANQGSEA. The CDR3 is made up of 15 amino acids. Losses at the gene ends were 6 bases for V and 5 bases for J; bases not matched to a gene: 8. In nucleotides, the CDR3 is TGCAGCGTGACCGGGACTAGCGGGAGAATGGAGACCCAGTACTTC. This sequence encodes CSVTGTSGRMETQYF.

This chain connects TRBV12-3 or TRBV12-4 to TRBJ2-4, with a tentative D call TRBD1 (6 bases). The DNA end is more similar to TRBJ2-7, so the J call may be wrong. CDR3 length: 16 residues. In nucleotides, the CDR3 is TGTGCCAGCAGCATCGCGGGCGGCAGGGGATCATACGAGCAGTACTTC. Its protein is CASSIAGGRGSYEQYF.

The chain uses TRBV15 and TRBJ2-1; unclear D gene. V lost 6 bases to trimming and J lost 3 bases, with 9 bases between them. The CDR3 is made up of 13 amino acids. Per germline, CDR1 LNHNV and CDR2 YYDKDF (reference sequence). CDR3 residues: CATRGSNYNEQFF. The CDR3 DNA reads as TGTGCCACCAGGGGCAGCAACTACAATGAGCAGTTCTTC.

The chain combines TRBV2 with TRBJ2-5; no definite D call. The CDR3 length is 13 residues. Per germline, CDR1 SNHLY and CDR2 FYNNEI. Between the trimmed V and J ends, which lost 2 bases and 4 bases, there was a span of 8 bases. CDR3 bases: TGTGCCAGCAGTGAAATTACAGCAGAGACCCAGTACTTC. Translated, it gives CASSEITAETQYF.

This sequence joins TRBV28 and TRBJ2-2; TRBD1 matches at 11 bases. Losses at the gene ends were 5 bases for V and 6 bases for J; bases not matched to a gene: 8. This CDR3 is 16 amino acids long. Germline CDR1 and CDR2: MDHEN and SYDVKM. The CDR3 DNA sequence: TGTGCCAGCAGTCGGACTCCGGGACAGGGGGCCGGGGAGCTGTTTTTT. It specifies CASSRTPGQGAGELFF. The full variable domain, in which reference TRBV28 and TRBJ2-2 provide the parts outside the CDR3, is DVKVTQSSRYLVKRTGEKVFLECVQDMDHENMFWYRQDPGLGLRLIYFSYDVKMKEKGDIPEGYSVSREKKERFSLILESASTNQTSMYLCASSRTPGQGAGELFFGEGSRLTVL.

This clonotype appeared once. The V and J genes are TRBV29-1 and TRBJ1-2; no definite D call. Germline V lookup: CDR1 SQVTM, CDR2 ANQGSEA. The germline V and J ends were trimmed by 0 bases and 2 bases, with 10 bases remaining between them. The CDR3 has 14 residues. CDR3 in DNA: TGCAGCGTTGAAGATAGAGAACACAACTATGGCTACACCTTC. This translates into CSVEDREHNYGYTF.

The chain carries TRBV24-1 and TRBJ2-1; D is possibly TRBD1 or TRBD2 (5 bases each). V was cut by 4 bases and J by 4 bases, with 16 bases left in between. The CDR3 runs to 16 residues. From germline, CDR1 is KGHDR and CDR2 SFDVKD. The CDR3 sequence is CATSDAKGTEYNEQFF. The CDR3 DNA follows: TGTGCCACCAGTGACGCCAAGGGGACCGAGTACAATGAGCAGTTCTTC.

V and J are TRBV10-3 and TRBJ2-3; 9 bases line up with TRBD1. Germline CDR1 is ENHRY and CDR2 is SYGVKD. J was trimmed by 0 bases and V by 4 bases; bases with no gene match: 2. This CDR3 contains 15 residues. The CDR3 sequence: CAISGDRESTDTQYF. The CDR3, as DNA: TGTGCCATCAGTGGGGACAGGGAAAGCACAGATACGCAGTATTTT.

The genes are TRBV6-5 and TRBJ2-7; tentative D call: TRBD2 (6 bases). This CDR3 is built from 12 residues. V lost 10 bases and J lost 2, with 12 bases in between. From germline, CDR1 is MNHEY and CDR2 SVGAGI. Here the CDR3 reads CAIGTPTYEQYF. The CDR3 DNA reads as TGTGCCATCGGGACTCCTACCTACGAGCAGTACTTC.

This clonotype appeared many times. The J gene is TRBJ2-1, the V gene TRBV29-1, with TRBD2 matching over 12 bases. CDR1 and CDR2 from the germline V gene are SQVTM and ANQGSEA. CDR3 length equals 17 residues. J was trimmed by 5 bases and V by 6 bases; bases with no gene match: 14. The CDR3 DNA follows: TGCAGCGTCCTAAGGGGGGGTTGGACTAGCGGGGACAATGAGCAGTTCTTC. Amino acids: CSVLRGGWTSGDNEQFF.

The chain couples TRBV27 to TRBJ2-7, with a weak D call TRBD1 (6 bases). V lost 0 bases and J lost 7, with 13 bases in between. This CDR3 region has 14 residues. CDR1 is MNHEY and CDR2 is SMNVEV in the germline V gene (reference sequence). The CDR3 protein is CASSLSTGPGEQYF. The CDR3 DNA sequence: TGTGCCAGCAGTTTATCCACAGGGCCCGGGGAGCAGTACTTC.